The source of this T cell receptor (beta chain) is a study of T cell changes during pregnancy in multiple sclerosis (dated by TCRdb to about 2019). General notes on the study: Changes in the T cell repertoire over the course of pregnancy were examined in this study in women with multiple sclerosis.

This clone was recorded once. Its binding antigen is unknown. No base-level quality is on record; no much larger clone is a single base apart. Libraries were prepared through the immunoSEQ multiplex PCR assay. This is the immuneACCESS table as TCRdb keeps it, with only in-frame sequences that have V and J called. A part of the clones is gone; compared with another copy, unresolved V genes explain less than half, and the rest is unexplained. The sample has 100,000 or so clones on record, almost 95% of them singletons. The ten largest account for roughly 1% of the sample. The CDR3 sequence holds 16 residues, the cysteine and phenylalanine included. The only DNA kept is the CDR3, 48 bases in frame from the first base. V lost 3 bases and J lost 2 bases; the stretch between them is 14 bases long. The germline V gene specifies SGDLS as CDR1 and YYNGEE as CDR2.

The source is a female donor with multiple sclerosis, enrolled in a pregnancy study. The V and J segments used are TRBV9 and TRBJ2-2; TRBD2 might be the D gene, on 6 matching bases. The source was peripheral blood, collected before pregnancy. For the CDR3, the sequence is CASSALGTLNTGELFF. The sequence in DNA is TGTGCCAGCAGCGCCCTCGGGACTCTCAACACCGGGGAGCTGTTTTTT.